The source of this TCR beta chain is a study of blood T cell repertoires in COVID-19. Background on the study: Material from acute and convalescent COVID-19 was sourced from the United States, Italy and Spain. From T cells, B-cell-depleted T cells, or PBMCs came the material, which was cDNA or gDNA.

V lost 7 bases to trimming and J lost 11 bases, with 18 bases between them. The CDR3 runs to 12 residues. The germline V gene encodes CDR1 MDHEN and CDR2 SYDVKM. Authors' data handling: Counts of nucleated cells, estimated from reference gene primer amplification, were obtained. TCRdb's table, derived via immunoSEQ multiplex PCR, lists solely in-frame clones and lacks some. For V, J and clone size, that table is used; D and trimming come from the DNA. The data hold fewer than 250,000 clones, with about four fifths observed a single time. What was sequenced was peripheral blood. The chain links TRBV28 to TRBJ2-7, with a possible D match to TRBD1 (6 bases). The source is a woman in her seventies with acute or convalescent COVID-19. Written as DNA, the CDR3 is TGTGCCAGCATCACTCAACAGGGTAGGGAGTACTTC. This gives the protein CASITQQGREYF.